These T cell receptor beta chains were read from a single sample in a study of PD-1 and CTLA-4 blockade in melanoma. TCRdb's table, derived via immunoSEQ multiplex PCR, lists solely in-frame clones and lacks some. The sample yields some 11,000 clones, roughly four fifths seen once. Source: CD8+ T cells from peripheral blood, taken from a patient given anti-PD-1 treatment. These TCRs come from a human donor with melanoma. Both conserved end residues are part of each CDR3. D genes are given only for firm matches. Clone size is stated in some rows and not others, as once, few, many or a class when expanded.

TGTGCCAGCAGCCTTGGGACAGGCGACTATGGCTACACCTTC	CASSLGTGDYGYTF	14	TRBV7-9	TRBJ1-2	NA	TRBD1
TGTGCCAGCAGCTTGGGTACGTTACTAGCGGGGAATGAGCAGTTCTTC	CASSLGTLLAGNEQFF	16	TRBV5-6	TRBJ2-1	NA	TRBD2
TGTGCCAGCAGTGCGGGACTGAACTCCTACGAGCAGTACTTC	CASSAGLNSYEQYF	14	TRBV2	TRBJ2-7	NA	NA
TGTGCCTGGAGTGTCGGGAATTCCTACGAGCAGTACTTC	CAWSVGNSYEQYF	13	TRBV30	TRBJ2-7	NA	NA
TGTGCCTGGAGCCTAACAGGGGGCGGTTATGGCTACACCTTC	CAWSLTGGGYGYTF	14	TRBV30	TRBJ1-2	NA	TRBD1
TGTGCCTGGACCGAAGGAGAGGCTTTCTATGGCTACACCTTC	CAWTEGEAFYGYTF	14	TRBV30	TRBJ1-2	NA	NA
TGTGCCAGCAGTGACGGGGGCAGCTATGGCTACACCTTC	CASSDGGSYGYTF	13	TRBV6-4	TRBJ1-2	NA	NA
TGCGCCAGCAGTCACAGGGTAATATCTGGGGCCAACGTCCTGACTTTC	CASSHRVISGANVLTF	16	TRBV23-1	TRBJ2-6	NA	NA
TGTGCCAGCAGCCAAGGTATGGTCCCCTCTGGGGCCAACGTCCTGACTTTC	CASSQGMVPSGANVLTF	17	TRBV3-1/TRBV3-2	TRBJ2-6	NA	NA
TGTGCCAGCAGTCCCTACACAGATACGCAGTATTTT	CASSPYTDTQYF	12	TRBV9	TRBJ2-3	NA	NA
TGTGCCAGCAGCTTAGGGGAGACCCAGTACTTC	CASSLGETQYF	11	TRBV11-2	TRBJ2-5	NA	NA
TGTGCCAGCAGAGAAGACCCCAGAAAGACCCAGTACTTC	CASREDPRKTQYF	13	TRBV6-6	TRBJ2-5	NA	NA
TGTGCCAGCTCATCCAGACCGACTAGCCTTGAGACCCAGTACTTC	CASSSRPTSLETQYF	15	TRBV18	TRBJ2-5	NA	TRBD2
TGTGCCAGCAGTTACCGAAGGACAGGGTTGAACACTGAAGCTTTCTTT	CASSYRRTGLNTEAFF	16	TRBV6-2/TRBV6-3	TRBJ1-1	few	TRBD1
TGTGCCAGCAGCTTAGAGGGCATTAGCAATCAGCCCCAGCATTTT	CASSLEGISNQPQHF	15	TRBV7-8	TRBJ1-5	NA	NA
TGTGCCAGCAGCCCCGGGACAGGGAGATATGAGCAGTTCTTC	CASSPGTGRYEQFF	14	TRBV4-2	TRBJ2-1	few	TRBD1
TGTGCCATCAGTGAGAACTGGGACGGTCCCTACGAGCAGTACTTC	CAISENWDGPYEQYF	15	TRBV10-3	TRBJ2-7	once	NA
TGTGCCAGCAGCTCGAGCGGGAGGCCCGGGGAGCTGTTTTTT	CASSSSGRPGELFF	14	TRBV11-3	TRBJ2-2	NA	TRBD2
TGTGCCAGCAGCGTCAGGGGAGGAAACACTGAAGCTTTCTTT	CASSVRGGNTEAFF	14	TRBV9	TRBJ1-1	once	NA
TGTGCCAGCAGCTCCAGGGGAACTAATGAAAAACTGTTTTTT	CASSSRGTNEKLFF	14	TRBV13	TRBJ1-4	NA	NA
TGTGCCAGCAGCTCCCGCTTGGCCGGGGAGCTGTTTTTT	CASSSRLAGELFF	13	TRBV7-8	TRBJ2-2	NA	NA
TGCGCCAGCAGCCAAGATTACCCGAACACTGAAGCTTTCTTT	CASSQDYPNTEAFF	14	TRBV4-3	TRBJ1-1	NA	NA
TGCGCCAGCAGCCAAGAGAACAGCTATCAGCCCCAGCATTTT	CASSQENSYQPQHF	14	TRBV4-1	TRBJ1-5	NA	NA
TGTGCCAGCAGCGCCCGACTAGCGTCCAACACCGGGGAGCTGTTTTTT	CASSARLASNTGELFF	16	TRBV9	TRBJ2-2	NA	TRBD2
TGCGCCAGCAGCCAGCTAGCGCAGGCCTACAATGAGCAGTTCTTC	CASSQLAQAYNEQFF	15	TRBV4-1	TRBJ2-1	NA	NA
TGTGCCAGCATCGGGACAGGCTACGAGCAGTACTTC	CASIGTGYEQYF	12	TRBV6-5	TRBJ2-7	NA	TRBD1
TGTGCCAGCAGTCCGGGCCGCATTCAGGGCTACACCTTC	CASSPGRIQGYTF	13	TRBV6-5	TRBJ1-2	few	NA
TGTGCCAGCAGTGCGGCCCGGTGGGACAAGAACACTGAAGCTTTCTTT	CASSAARWDKNTEAFF	16	TRBV2	TRBJ1-1	NA	NA
TGTGCCAGCAGTTTGACACCTGATAGTCCCTATGGCTACACCTTC	CASSLTPDSPYGYTF	15	TRBV6-2/TRBV6-3	TRBJ1-2	NA	NA
TGTGCCAGCAGCCCCGGACAGGGAAGGTTCACTGAAGCTTTCTTT	CASSPGQGRFTEAFF	15	TRBV7-9	TRBJ1-1	NA	TRBD1
TGTGCCAGTAAGGAGGCGGGAAACTATGGCTACACCTTC	CASKEAGNYGYTF	13	TRBV19	TRBJ1-2	NA	NA